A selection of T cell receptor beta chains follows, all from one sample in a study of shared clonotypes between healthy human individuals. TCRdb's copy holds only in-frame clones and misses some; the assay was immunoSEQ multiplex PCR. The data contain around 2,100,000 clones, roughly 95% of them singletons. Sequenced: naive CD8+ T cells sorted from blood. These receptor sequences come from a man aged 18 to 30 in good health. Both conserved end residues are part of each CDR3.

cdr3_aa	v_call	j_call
CASSWRGIYNEQFF	TRBV28	TRBJ2-1
CASSHRQSLNTEAFF	TRBV7-8	TRBJ1-1
CASSPRASEVSTEAFF	TRBV4-1	TRBJ1-1
CASRPGIRETQYF	TRBV7-9	TRBJ2-5
CASSLLGTGWQETQYF	TRBV27	TRBJ2-5
CASSPGQDSNQPQHF	TRBV28	TRBJ1-5
CSVEGNLETQYF	TRBV29-1	TRBJ2-5
CASSPPEPSGVGETQYF	TRBV28	TRBJ2-5
CASSSVRDRVTEQYF	TRBV7-8	TRBJ2-7
CASSEVGGLESNEQFF	TRBV2	TRBJ2-1
CASSYGTGAYGYTF	TRBV19	TRBJ1-2
CATSLGQNTGELFF	TRBV15	TRBJ2-2
CASSSTGFYEQYF	TRBV30	TRBJ2-7
CASSPAHRGDTIYF	TRBV13	TRBJ1-3
CASSAAGTGGYEQYF	TRBV19	TRBJ2-7
CASSDDRVVKSDTQYF	TRBV11-2	TRBJ2-3
CASSLDRRGETQYF	TRBV7-9	TRBJ2-5
CASSSYRFSEQYF	TRBV7-8	TRBJ2-7
CASSLSGGESSEQFF	TRBV11-2	TRBJ2-1
CAWTRQGADTQYF	TRBV30	TRBJ2-3
CASKDRGYGYTF	TRBV10-1	TRBJ1-2
CASSQAPFQEGYGYTF	TRBV14	TRBJ1-2
CASSPGSGDGTEAFF	TRBV4-3	TRBJ1-1
CASGQTYEQYF	TRBV12-5	TRBJ2-7
CASSLSGESLYEQYF	TRBV5-1	TRBJ2-7
CASSSLSSQETQYF	TRBV27	TRBJ2-5
CASSLRTGGAIYNEQFF	TRBV11-2	TRBJ2-1
CASSTLQTVNYGYTF	TRBV19	TRBJ1-2
CASSQDIAGGLWEQFF	TRBV4-3	TRBJ2-1
CSVELPTPHALELFF	TRBV29-1	TRBJ2-2
CASSLDGTDYYEQYF	TRBV5-5	TRBJ2-7
CASSLPGVGQPQHF	TRBV5-4	TRBJ1-5
CASSSGILNYGYTF	TRBV10-1	TRBJ1-2
CASGHLRNGPGELFF	TRBV5-1	TRBJ2-2
CASSYSSPFKTDTQYF	TRBV6-5	TRBJ2-3
CASSVESPSSYEQYF	TRBV2	TRBJ2-7
CASSPLVVAGVYEQYF	TRBV27	TRBJ2-7
CASSLRGLQGIAYEQYF	TRBV5-1	TRBJ2-7
CASSGTGGFSYEQYF	TRBV27	TRBJ2-7
CASSSKDRITGELFF	TRBV6-6	TRBJ2-2